The 20 T cell receptor beta chains below all came from one sample that was sequenced in a study of PD-1 blockade in classical Hodgkin lymphoma. TCRdb keeps only in-frame clones here, not all; method: immunoSEQ multiplex PCR. The sample has tens of thousands of clones, nearly 90% seen once. Patients all relapsed after autologous stem cell transplantation, and there was variation in brentuximab vedotin exposure. Sequencing was performed on peripheral blood mononuclear cells (PBMCs), taken before the second cycle of nivolumab. These receptor sequences come from a human donor with classical Hodgkin lymphoma.

V is TRBV6-4 and J is TRBJ2-3, with 8 positions matching TRBD2. The CDR3 length is 16 residues. Unmatched junction bases numbered 7, after V lost 3 bases and J lost 2 bases. Germline V gene data show CDR1 as MRHNA and CDR2 as SNTAGT. CDR3 sequence: CASSDTQRGHTDTQYF. The CDR3 bases are TGTGCCAGCAGTGATACTCAGCGGGGGCACACAGATACGCAGTATTTT.

The chain employs TRBV15 and TRBJ2-6; tentatively, D is TRBD2 (5 bases). There are 14 residues in the CDR3. The V end lost 5 bases, the J end lost 3 bases, and 8 bases lay between the germline ends. Germline values: CDR1 LNHNV, CDR2 YYDKDF (reference sequence). CDR3 nucleotide sequence: TGTGCCACCAGCGGAGGAATTGGGGCCAACGTCCTGACTTTC. Translation gives CATSGGIGANVLTF.

By its share, this clone is medium-sized. This sequence joins TRBV4-2 and TRBJ2-1; D is undetermined. This CDR3 contains 15 residues. CDR1 is LGHNA, CDR2 YNFKEQ, per germline. V was pared by 1 base and J by 0 bases, with 7 bases between. The chain's CDR3 is CASSQGYDSYNEQFF. DNA for the CDR3: TGTGCCAGCAGCCAAGGCTATGACTCCTACAATGAGCAGTTCTTC.

The gene calls are TRBV27 and TRBJ1-5; D remains ambiguous. Trimming took 7 bases from V and 7 from J, leaving 11 bases between them. CDR1 and CDR2 from the germline V gene are MNHEY and SMNVEV (reference sequence). The CDR3 consists of 12 residues. The CDR3, as DNA: TGTGCCAGCAATGCCTTCGGGCAGCCCCAGCATTTT. Protein: CASNAFGQPQHF.

The rearrangement joins TRBV9 to TRBJ1-4; D is possibly TRBD1 (5 bases). The CDR3 has 15 residues. Trimming stripped 3 bases from V and 2 bases from J, with 11 bases between. Germline CDR1 and CDR2: SGDLS and YYNGEE. The CDR3 is CASSAQWGTNEKLFF. The CDR3 DNA follows: TGTGCCAGCAGCGCCCAGTGGGGCACTAATGAAAAACTGTTTTTT.

This rearrangement joins TRBV5-5 to TRBJ1-5, with D perhaps TRBD1 (6 bases). V lost 2 bases, J lost 6 bases, and 12 bases lay in between. CDR3 length equals 14 residues. The V gene's germline CDR1 is SGHKS and CDR2 YYEKEE (reference sequence). The CDR3 coding sequence is TGTGCCAGCAGCTTCCAGGGGTCCGTTCAGCCCCAGCATTTT. It codes for CASSFQGSVQPQHF.

The J gene is TRBJ2-3, the V gene TRBV30; 8 nucleotides line up with TRBD2. V lost 4 bases and J lost 1; bases outside the gene matches: 4. Germline V CDR1 and CDR2: GTSNPN, SVGIG (reference sequence). The CDR3 loop spans 14 amino acids. The CDR3 region has the DNA TGTGCCTGGATTAGCGGGATCGGCACAGATACGCAGTATTTT. This codes for CAWISGIGTDTQYF.

This clone was recorded only once. The chain combines TRBV28 with TRBJ2-2; TRBD1 or TRBD2 may be the D gene (5 bases each). Germline-derived CDR1 and CDR2 are MDHEN and SYDVKM. Trimming took off 9 bases at V and 8 bases at J, with 7 bases between the two ends. This CDR3 is 10 amino acids long. CDR3 loop: CASWGGELFF. The CDR3 nucleotides are TGTGCCAGTTGGGGGGGGGAGCTGTTTTTT. The whole variable domain, filled in from reference TRBV28 and TRBJ2-2, reads DVKVTQSSRYLVKRTGEKVFLECVQDMDHENMFWYRQDPGLGLRLIYFSYDVKMKEKGDIPEGYSVSREKKERFSLILESASTNQTSMYLCASWGGELFFGEGSRLTVL.

The chain uses TRBV7-8 and TRBJ2-7; TRBD1 aligns across 10 bases. Trimming removed 5 bases from V and 1 base from J; junction bases left unmatched: 5. Germline loops: CDR1 SGHVS, CDR2 FQNEAQ. This CDR3 has 15 residues. CDR3 nucleotides: TGTGCCAGCAGCCAGGGACAGGGGCCTTCCTACGAGCAGTACTTC. It is translated as CASSQGQGPSYEQYF. Filled out from reference TRBV7-8 and TRBJ2-7, the complete variable domain reads GAGVSQSPRYKVAKRGQDVALRCDPISGHVSLFWYQQALGQGPEFLTYFQNEAQLDKSGLPSDRFFAERPEGSVSTLKIQRTQQEDSAVYLCASSQGQGPSYEQYFGPGTRLTVT.

J is TRBJ2-2 and V is TRBV18; weak D call: TRBD1 (6 bases). The J call may be incorrect, as the DNA end agrees better with TRBJ1-3. The V gene's germline CDR1 is KGHSH and CDR2 LQKENI. The CDR3 is 15 amino acids. The CDR3 nucleotides read TGTGCCAGCTCACCAGGGGGACACTCTGGAAACACCATATATTTT. Residues: CASSPGGHSGNTIYF.

The chain uses TRBV11-2 and TRBJ1-1, with 8 positions matching TRBD1. The CDR3 covers 15 residues. Trimming removed 4 bases from V and 4 bases from J; junction bases left unmatched: 8. From germline, CDR1 is SGHAT and CDR2 FQNNGV. CDR3: CASSSPRQGRTEAFF. DNA for the CDR3: TGTGCCAGCAGCTCCCCTCGACAGGGGCGCACTGAAGCTTTCTTT.

This clone showed up just a few times. The chain recombines TRBV10-3 with TRBJ1-6, with TRBD1 as a possible D gene (6 bases). Between the trimmed V and J ends, which lost 6 bases and 9 bases, there was a span of 12 bases. The CDR3 runs to 13 residues. The germline V gene encodes CDR1 ENHRY and CDR2 SYGVKD. This CDR3 reads CAISEQGSSPLHF. CDR3 nucleotides: TGTGCCATCAGCGAGCAGGGGAGTTCACCCCTCCACTTT.

The chain employs TRBV27 and TRBJ2-1, with D perhaps TRBD1 or TRBD2 (5 bases each). The germline CDR1 and CDR2 sequences are MNHEY and SMNVEV (reference sequence). The CDR3 totals 15 residues. V was pared by 4 bases and J by 4 bases, with 14 bases between. CDR3 in DNA: TGTGCCAGCAGTTCTGGGACCCGCGGTTACAATGAGCAGTTCTTC. The encoded protein is CASSSGTRGYNEQFF.

The chain uses TRBV7-2 and TRBJ1-2; perhaps TRBD1 as D (5 bases). Germline values: CDR1 SGHTA, CDR2 FQGNSA. CDR3 length: 15 amino acids. Trimming stripped 5 bases from V and 4 bases from J, with 17 bases between. The CDR3 nucleotides read TGTGCCAGCAGCCCCCTCGGGGACCACGGCTATGGCTACACCTTC. Its protein is CASSPLGDHGYGYTF.

This clone occurred once. The genes are TRBV21-1 and TRBJ1-2; the D segment call TRBD1 is taken from the table without a DNA check. TRBV21-1 is shown as a pseudogene. The CDR3 length is 14 residues. CDR3: CASSKAQTIYGYTF. In DNA, the CDR3 is TGTGCCAGCAGCAAGGCCCAGACAATCTATGGCTACACCTTC.

The V gene is TRBV7-6, the J gene TRBJ2-7, with no clear D. The CDR3 is 13 residues long. The V gene's germline CDR1 is SGHVS and CDR2 FNYEAQ. V lost 1 base, J lost 6 bases, and 10 bases lay in between. DNA for the CDR3: TGTGCCAGCAGCTTAGGCTCGTTGAGCGAGCAGTACTTC. Residues: CASSLGSLSEQYF.

The chain has TRBV28 and TRBJ1-6; D not certain. The CDR3 is made up of 17 amino acids. From germline, CDR1 is MDHEN and CDR2 SYDVKM. Trimming took 1 base from V and 7 from J, leaving 17 bases between them. The CDR3 reads CASSLSHGEITNSPLHF. The CDR3 DNA follows: TGTGCCAGCAGTTTATCGCATGGGGAGATAACCAATTCACCCCTCCACTTT.

This clone was observed a single time. The J gene is TRBJ2-7, the V gene TRBV6-5; weak D call: TRBD1 (5 bases). The germline V gene has CDR1 MNHEY and CDR2 SVGAGI. The CDR3 runs to 16 residues. The ends were cut back, 1 base at V and 5 bases at J, with 18 bases in the middle. The CDR3 here is CASSYFPAGFVNEQYF. Written as DNA, the CDR3 is TGTGCCAGCAGTTACTTCCCGGCAGGGTTCGTGAACGAGCAGTACTTC.

The chain uses TRBV2 and TRBJ2-5; possibly TRBD1 for D (6 bases). The V and J ends lost 6 bases and 4 bases respectively, with 12 bases between them. The germline V gene encodes CDR1 SNHLY and CDR2 FYNNEI. This CDR3 comprises 13 residues. DNA of the CDR3: TGTGCCAGCAGGGGACACGAAGCAGAGACCCAGTACTTC. This codes for CASRGHEAETQYF.

CDR3 loop: CASSMASGYEQYF. The CDR3 DNA is TGTGCCAGTAGTATGGCTAGCGGATACGAGCAGTACTTC. The chain uses TRBV19 and TRBJ2-7; 7 bases are shared with TRBD2. Germline CDR1 and CDR2: LNHDA and SQIVND (reference sequence). CDR3 length equals 13 residues. Trimming took 3 bases from V and 4 from J; bases not matched to a gene: 3.